The rows below give T cell receptor beta chains drawn from one sample of a study of shared clonotypes between healthy human individuals. Method: immunoSEQ multiplex PCR; TCRdb's copy keeps in-frame clones and lacks some. The data show roughly 2.1 million clones, 85% to 95% seen once. Sequenced input: naive CD8+ T cells from PBMCs. Receptors were obtained from a man aged 18 to 35 in good health. Some clones in this sample may be carry-over from other donors' samples. Each CDR3 is given with its conserved first and last residue. The D gene is left open where the match is weak. Only part of the rows carry a size: once, few, many, or a class if the clone is expanded.

.,TRBV19,.,TRBJ2-7,15,CASSMAARGPYEQYF,TGTGCCAGTAGTATGGCGGCTAGAGGCCCCTACGAGCAGTACTTC
.,TRBV25-1,.,TRBJ2-2,17,CASSDSPQGGVSGELFF,TGTGCCAGCAGTGATAGTCCCCAGGGGGGCGTCTCCGGGGAGCTGTTTTTT
.,TRBV6-1,.,TRBJ1-1,13,CASSTGGDTEAFF,TGTGCCAGCTCAACAGGAGGGGACACTGAAGCTTTCTTT
once,TRBV29-1,.,TRBJ1-1,16,CSVALDGRSLNTEAFF,TGCAGCGTTGCCCTGGACGGCAGGAGTCTGAACACTGAAGCTTTCTTT
.,TRBV4-1,TRBD1,TRBJ1-5,17,CASSQVGVGQGDQPQHF,TGCGCCAGCAGCCAAGTGGGCGTCGGACAGGGTGATCAGCCCCAGCATTTT
.,TRBV21-1,.,TRBJ1-1,16,CASSKTATSMNTEAFF,TGTGCCAGCAGCAAAACGGCAACCTCAATGAACACTGAAGCTTTCTTT
.,TRBV5-8,TRBD1,TRBJ2-1,17,CASSWGDRDRAYNEQFF,TGTGCCAGCAGCTGGGGTGACCGGGACAGAGCCTACAATGAGCAGTTCTTC
.,TRBV9,TRBD2,TRBJ2-5,15,CASSVLLAGQETQYF,TGTGCCAGCAGCGTACTCCTAGCGGGGCAAGAGACCCAGTACTTC
.,TRBV29-1,TRBD1,TRBJ2-6,18,CSVEGGTGDGSGANVLTF,TGCAGCGTTGAAGGAGGGACAGGGGACGGCTCTGGGGCCAACGTCCTGACTTTC
.,TRBV25-1,TRBD1,TRBJ1-2,15,CASSESYRGLYGYTF,TGTGCCAGCAGTGAATCCTACAGGGGGCTCTATGGCTACACCTTC
.,TRBV19,.,TRBJ2-1,14,CASSISNYYNEQFF,TGTGCCAGTAGTATCTCCAACTACTACAATGAGCAGTTCTTC
once,TRBV6-1,.,TRBJ2-5,8,CAVPPKYF,TGTGCCGTCCCCCCAAAGTACTTC
.,TRBV11-2,.,TRBJ2-1,19,CASSLMNGVADWSYNEQFF,TGTGCCAGCAGCTTAATGAACGGGGTAGCGGATTGGTCCTACAATGAGCAGTTCTTC
.,TRBV15,.,TRBJ2-1,12,CATSPNPNEQFF,TGTGCCACCAGCCCGAATCCCAATGAGCAGTTCTTC
.,TRBV5-6,.,TRBJ2-2,13,CASSLVGSGELFF,TGTGCCAGCAGCTTGGTAGGATCCGGGGAGCTGTTTTTT
.,TRBV27,.,TRBJ2-6,14,CASSNIAGANVLTF,TGTGCCAGCAGTAACATAGCTGGGGCCAACGTCCTGACTTTC
.,TRBV10-2,.,TRBJ2-5,12,CASSPLGETQYF,TGCGCCAGCAGTCCCTTGGGGGAGACCCAGTACTTC
.,TRBV4-3,.,TRBJ2-7,14,CASSQGGGSAEQYF,TGCGCCAGCAGCCAAGGGGGGGGCTCGGCCGAGCAGTACTTC
once,TRBV19,.,TRBJ2-5,15,CASSTSRKGGETQYF,TGTGCCAGTAGTACGAGTCGGAAAGGAGGGGAGACCCAGTACTTC
.,TRBV7-9,TRBD1,TRBJ2-1,15,CASSSGTGVYNEQFF,TGTGCCAGCAGCTCTGGAACAGGGGTCTACAATGAGCAGTTCTTC
.,TRBV7-9,TRBD1,TRBJ2-6,19,CASSHSARDRSSGANVLTF,TGTGCCAGCAGCCATTCGGCCCGGGACAGGAGCTCTGGGGCCAACGTCCTGACTTTC
.,TRBV30,.,TRBJ1-3,13,CAWSFRSGNTIYF,TGTGCCTGGAGTTTCCGGTCTGGAAACACCATATATTTT
.,TRBV5-1,TRBD2,TRBJ2-1,17,CASSPEVGGLAGREQFF,TGCGCCAGCAGCCCCGAGGTCGGTGGACTAGCGGGCCGGGAGCAGTTCTTC
.,TRBV7-9,.,TRBJ1-3,15,CASELSSSSGNTIYF,TGTGCCAGCGAACTCTCTAGCAGCTCTGGAAACACCATATATTTT
once,TRBV27,.,TRBJ2-7,12,CATRGSAYEQYF,TGTGCCACCAGGGGTAGTGCCTACGAGCAGTACTTC
.,TRBV5-1,.,TRBJ1-6,18,CASSLEYSASSYNSPLHF,TGCGCCAGCAGCTTGGAATACAGCGCGAGCTCCTATAATTCACCCCTCCACTTT
.,TRBV9,TRBD1,TRBJ2-7,15,CASSAGTGGTREQYF,TGTGCCAGCAGCGCAGGGACAGGGGGTACGAGGGAGCAGTACTTC